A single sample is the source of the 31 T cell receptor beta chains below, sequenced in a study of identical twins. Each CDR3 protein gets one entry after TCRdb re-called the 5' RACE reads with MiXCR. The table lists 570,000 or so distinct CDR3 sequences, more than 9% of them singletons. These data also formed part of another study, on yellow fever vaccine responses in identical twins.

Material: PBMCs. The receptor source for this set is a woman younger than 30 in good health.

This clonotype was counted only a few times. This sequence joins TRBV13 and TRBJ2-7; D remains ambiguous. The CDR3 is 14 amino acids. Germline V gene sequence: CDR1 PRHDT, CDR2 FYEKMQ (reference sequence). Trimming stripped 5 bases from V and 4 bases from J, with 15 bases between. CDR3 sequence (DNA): TGTGCCAGCAGCCGAACCTTCGGAGAGTACGAGCAGTACTTC. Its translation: CASSRTFGEYEQYF.

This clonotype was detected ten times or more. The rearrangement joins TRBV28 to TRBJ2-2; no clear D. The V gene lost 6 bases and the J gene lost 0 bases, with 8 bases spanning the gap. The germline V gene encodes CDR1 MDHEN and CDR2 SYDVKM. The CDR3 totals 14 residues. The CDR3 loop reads CASSRIPNTGELFF. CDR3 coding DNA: TGTGCCAGCAGCAGAATACCGAACACCGGGGAGCTGTTTTTT. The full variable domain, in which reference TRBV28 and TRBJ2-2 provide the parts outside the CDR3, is DVKVTQSSRYLVKRTGEKVFLECVQDMDHENMFWYRQDPGLGLRLIYFSYDVKMKEKGDIPEGYSVSREKKERFSLILESASTNQTSMYLCASSRIPNTGELFFGEGSRLTVL.

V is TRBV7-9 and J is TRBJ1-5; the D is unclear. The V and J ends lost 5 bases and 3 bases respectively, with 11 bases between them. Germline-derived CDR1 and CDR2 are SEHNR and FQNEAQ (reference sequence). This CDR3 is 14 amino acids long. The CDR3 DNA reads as TGTGCCAGCAGCCCGACGGAGCACAATCAGCCCCAGCATTTT. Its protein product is CASSPTEHNQPQHF.

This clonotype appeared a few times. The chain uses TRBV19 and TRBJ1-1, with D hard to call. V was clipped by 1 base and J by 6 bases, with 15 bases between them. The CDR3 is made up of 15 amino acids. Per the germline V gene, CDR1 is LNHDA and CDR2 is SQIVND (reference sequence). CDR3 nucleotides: TGTGCCAGTAGTATAGGGGCACAGCGTCACCCTGAAGCTTTCTTT. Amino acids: CASSIGAQRHPEAFF.

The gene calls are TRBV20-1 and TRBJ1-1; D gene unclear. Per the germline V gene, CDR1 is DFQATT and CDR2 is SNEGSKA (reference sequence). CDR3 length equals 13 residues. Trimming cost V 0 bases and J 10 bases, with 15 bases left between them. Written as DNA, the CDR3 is TGCAGTGCTAGAGATCAAGGCGGGGTAACAGCTTTCTTT. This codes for CSARDQGGVTAFF.

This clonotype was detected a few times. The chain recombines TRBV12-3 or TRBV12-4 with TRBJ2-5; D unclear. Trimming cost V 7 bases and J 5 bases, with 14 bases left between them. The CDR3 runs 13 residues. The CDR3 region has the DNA TGTGCCAGCACCCCCTGGAACGGGGAGACCCAGTACTTC. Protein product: CASTPWNGETQYF.

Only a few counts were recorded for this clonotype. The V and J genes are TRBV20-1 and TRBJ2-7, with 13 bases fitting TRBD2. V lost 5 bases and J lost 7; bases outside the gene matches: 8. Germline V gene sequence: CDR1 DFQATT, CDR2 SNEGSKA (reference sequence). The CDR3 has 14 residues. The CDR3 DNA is TGCAGTGCTGACCCCGGGACTAGCGGGAAGGAGCAGTACTTC. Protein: CSADPGTSGKEQYF.

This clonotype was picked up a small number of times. The CDR3, as DNA: TGTGCCAGCAGCTCTAGCGGGGGCGCAGATACGCAGTATTTT. Its translation is CASSSSGGADTQYF. V usage is TRBV7-6 and J usage is TRBJ2-3; 10 bases align to TRBD2. V shed 4 bases and J 4 bases; nucleotides not matched to a gene: 2. The CDR3 extends over 14 amino acids. CDR1 is SGHVS and CDR2 is FNYEAQ in the germline V gene. The entire variable domain, with the rest obtained from reference TRBV7-6 and TRBJ2-3, is as follows: GAGVSQSPRYKVTKRGQDVALRCDPISGHVSLYWYRQALGQGPEFLTYFNYEAQQDKSGLPNDRFSAERPEGSISTLTIQRTEQRDSAMYRCASSSSGGADTQYFGPGTRLTVL.

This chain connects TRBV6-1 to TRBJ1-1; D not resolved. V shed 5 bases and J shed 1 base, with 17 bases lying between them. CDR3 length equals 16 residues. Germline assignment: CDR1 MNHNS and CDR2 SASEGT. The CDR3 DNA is TGTGCCAGCAGTCCCCGCCTGAGGGCCGAGAACACTGAAGCTTTCTTT. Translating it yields CASSPRLRAENTEAFF.

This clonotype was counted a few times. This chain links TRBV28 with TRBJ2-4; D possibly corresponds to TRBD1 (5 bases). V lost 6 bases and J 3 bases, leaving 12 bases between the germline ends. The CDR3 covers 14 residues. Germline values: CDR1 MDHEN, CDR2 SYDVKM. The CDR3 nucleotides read TGTGCCAGCAGCCCCGACAGACACAAAAACATTCAGTACTTC. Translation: CASSPDRHKNIQYF. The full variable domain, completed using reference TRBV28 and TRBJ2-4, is DVKVTQSSRYLVKRTGEKVFLECVQDMDHENMFWYRQDPGLGLRLIYFSYDVKMKEKGDIPEGYSVSREKKERFSLILESASTNQTSMYLCASSPDRHKNIQYFGAGTRLSVL.

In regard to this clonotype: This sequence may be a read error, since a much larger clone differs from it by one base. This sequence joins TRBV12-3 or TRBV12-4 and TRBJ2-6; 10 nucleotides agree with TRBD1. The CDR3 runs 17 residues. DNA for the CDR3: TGTGCCAGCAGTGGGACAGGGGCGTTCTCTGGGACCAACGTCCTGACTTTC. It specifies CASSGTGAFSGTNVLTF.

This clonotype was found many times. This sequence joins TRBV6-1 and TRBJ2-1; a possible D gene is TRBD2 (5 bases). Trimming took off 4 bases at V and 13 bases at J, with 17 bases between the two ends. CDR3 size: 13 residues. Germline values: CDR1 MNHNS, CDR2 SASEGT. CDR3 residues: CASSATSEVGQFF. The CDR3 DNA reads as TGTGCCAGCAGTGCCACCTCGGAGGTGGGCCAGTTCTTC.

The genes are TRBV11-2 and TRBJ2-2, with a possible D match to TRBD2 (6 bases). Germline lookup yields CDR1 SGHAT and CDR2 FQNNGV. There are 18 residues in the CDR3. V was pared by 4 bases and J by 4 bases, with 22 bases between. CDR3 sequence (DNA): TGTGCCAGCAGCTCCCCCGGGAGCCGTGGTACCAGCACCGGGGAGCTGTTTTTT. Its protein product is CASSSPGSRGTSTGELFF.

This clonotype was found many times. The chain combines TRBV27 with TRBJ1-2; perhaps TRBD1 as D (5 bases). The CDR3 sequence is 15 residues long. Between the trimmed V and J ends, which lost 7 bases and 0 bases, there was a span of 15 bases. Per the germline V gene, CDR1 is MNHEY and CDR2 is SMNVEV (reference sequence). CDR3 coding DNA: TGTGCCAGCAAGGTCAAATCGGGGGCTAACTATGGCTACACCTTC. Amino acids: CASKVKSGANYGYTF.

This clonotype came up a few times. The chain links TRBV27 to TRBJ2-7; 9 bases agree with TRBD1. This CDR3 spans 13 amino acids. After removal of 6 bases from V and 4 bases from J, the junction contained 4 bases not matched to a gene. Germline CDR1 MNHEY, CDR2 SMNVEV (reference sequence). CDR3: CASRMTGGYEQYF. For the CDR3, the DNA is TGTGCCAGCAGGATGACAGGGGGGTACGAGCAGTACTTC.

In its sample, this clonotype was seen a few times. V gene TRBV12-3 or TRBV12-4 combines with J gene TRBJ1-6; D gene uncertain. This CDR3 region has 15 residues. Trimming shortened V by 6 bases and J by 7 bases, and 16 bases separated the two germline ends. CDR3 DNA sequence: TGTGCCAGCAGCCTTCGGGGTAGTTCAAATTCACCCCTCCACTTT. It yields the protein CASSLRGSSNSPLHF.

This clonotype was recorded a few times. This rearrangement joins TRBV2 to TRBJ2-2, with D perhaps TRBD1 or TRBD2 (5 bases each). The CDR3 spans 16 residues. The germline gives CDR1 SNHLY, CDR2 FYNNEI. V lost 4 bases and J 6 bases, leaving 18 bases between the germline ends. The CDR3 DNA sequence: TGTGCCAGCAGTGTACCCGGGACCCAAAGCGCCGGGGAGCTGTTTTTT. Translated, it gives CASSVPGTQSAGELFF.

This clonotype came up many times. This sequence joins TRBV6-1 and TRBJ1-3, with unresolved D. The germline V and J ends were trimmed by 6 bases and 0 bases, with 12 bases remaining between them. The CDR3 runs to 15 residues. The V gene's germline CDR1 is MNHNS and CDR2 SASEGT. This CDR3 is CASRSVDLSGNTIYF. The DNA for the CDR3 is TGTGCCAGCAGGTCCGTCGATCTCTCTGGAAACACCATATATTTT.

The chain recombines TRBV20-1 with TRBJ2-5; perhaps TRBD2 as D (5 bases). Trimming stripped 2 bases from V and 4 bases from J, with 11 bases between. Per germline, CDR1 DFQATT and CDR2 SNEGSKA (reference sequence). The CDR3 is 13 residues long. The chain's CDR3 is CSARKASLETQYF. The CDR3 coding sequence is TGCAGTGCTAGAAAGGCTAGCTTAGAGACCCAGTACTTC.

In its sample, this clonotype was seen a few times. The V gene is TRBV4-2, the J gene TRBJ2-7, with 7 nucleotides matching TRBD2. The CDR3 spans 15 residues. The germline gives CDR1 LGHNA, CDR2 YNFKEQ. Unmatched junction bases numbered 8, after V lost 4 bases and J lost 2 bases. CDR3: CASSPVSGTTYEQYF. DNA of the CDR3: TGTGCCAGCAGCCCCGTGAGCGGGACCACCTACGAGCAGTACTTC.

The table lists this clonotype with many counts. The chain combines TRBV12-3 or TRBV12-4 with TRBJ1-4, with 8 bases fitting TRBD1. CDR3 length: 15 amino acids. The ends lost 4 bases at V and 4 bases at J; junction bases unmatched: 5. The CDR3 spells CASSSGQGDNEKLFF. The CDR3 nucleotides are TGTGCCAGCAGTTCTGGACAGGGAGATAATGAAAAACTGTTTTTT.

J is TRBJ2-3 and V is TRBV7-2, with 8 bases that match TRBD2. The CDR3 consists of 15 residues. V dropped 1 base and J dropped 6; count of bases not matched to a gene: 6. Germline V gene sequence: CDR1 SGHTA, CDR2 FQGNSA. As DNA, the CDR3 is TGTGCCAGCAGCTTAGTTAGCGGGGCCGTTGATACGCAGTATTTT. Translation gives CASSLVSGAVDTQYF.

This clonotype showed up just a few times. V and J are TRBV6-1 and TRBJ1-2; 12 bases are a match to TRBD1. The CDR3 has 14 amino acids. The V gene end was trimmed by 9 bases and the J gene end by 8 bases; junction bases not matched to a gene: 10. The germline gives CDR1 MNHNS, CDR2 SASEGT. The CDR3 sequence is CASRGGQGAEGYTF. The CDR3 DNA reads TGTGCCAGTCGTGGGGGACAGGGGGCAGAGGGCTACACCTTC.

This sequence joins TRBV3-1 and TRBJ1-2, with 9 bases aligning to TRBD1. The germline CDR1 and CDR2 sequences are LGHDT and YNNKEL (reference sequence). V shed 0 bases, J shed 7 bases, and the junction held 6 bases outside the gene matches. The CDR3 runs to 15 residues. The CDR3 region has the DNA TGTGCCAGCAGCCAAGACGGGACAGGGATTTCTGGCTACACCTTC. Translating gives CASSQDGTGISGYTF. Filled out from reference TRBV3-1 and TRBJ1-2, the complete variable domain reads DTAVSQTPKYLVTQMGNDKSIKCEQNLGHDTMYWYKQDSKKFLKIMFSYNNKELIINETVPNRFSPKSPDKAHLNLHINSLELGDSAVYFCASSQDGTGISGYTFGSGTRLTVV.

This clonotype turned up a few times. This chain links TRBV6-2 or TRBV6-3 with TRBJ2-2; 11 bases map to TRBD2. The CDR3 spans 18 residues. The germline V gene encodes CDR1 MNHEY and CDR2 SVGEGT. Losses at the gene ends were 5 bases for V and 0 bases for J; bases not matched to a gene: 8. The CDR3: CASSKVGLAATNTGELFF. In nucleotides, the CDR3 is TGTGCCAGCAGTAAAGTGGGACTAGCGGCCACGAACACCGGGGAGCTGTTTTTT.

For the CDR3, the DNA is TGCGCCAGCAGCTTTGGGACAGGCGTGAACACTGAAGCTTTCTTT. This sequence encodes CASSFGTGVNTEAFF. This chain connects TRBV5-1 to TRBJ1-1, with 8 bases lining up with TRBD1. J lost 0 bases, V lost 2 bases, and 3 bases had no gene match. The CDR3 covers 15 residues. The germline V gene has CDR1 SGHRS and CDR2 YFSETQ.

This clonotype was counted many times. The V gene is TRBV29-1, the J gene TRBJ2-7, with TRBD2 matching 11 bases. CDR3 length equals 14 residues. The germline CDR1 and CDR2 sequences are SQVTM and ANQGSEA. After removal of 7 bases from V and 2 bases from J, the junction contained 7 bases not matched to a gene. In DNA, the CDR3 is TGCAGCGGTACTAGCGGGAGCTCCCCCTACGAGCAGTACTTC. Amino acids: CSGTSGSSPYEQYF.

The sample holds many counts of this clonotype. CDR3 DNA sequence: TGTGCCAGCAGTTTGAAGCGGGAGCCGTACACCGGGGAGCTGTTTTTT. As protein: CASSLKREPYTGELFF. This chain joins TRBV6-2 or TRBV6-3 and TRBJ2-2; 8 nucleotides match TRBD2. The germline V gene has CDR1 MNHEY and CDR2 SVGEGT. The CDR3 covers 16 residues. V gave up 4 bases and J gave up 3 bases; unmatched junction bases: 7.

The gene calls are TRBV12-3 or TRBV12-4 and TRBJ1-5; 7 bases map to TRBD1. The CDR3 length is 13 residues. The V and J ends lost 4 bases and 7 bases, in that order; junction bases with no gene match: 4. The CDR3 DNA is TGTGCCAGCAGTTACAGGGGACGGCAGCCCCAGCATTTT. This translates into CASSYRGRQPQHF.

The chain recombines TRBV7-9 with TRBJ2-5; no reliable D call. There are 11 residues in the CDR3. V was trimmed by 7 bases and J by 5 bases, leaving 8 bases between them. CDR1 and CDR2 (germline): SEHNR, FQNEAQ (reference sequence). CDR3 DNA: TGTGCCAGCACCGACGGGGAGACCCAGTACTTC. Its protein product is CASTDGETQYF. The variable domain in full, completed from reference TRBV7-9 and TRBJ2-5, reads DTGVSQNPRHKITKRGQNVTFRCDPISEHNRLYWYRQTLGQGPEFLTYFQNEAQLEKSRLLSDRFSAERPKGSFSTLEIQRTEQGDSAMYLCASTDGETQYFGPGTRLLVL.

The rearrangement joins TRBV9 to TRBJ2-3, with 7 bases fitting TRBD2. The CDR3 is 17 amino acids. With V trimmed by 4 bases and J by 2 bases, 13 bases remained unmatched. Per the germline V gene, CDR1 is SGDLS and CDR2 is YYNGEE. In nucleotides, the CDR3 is TGTGCCAGCAGCCCCAATCTCGGGGGGTTTTTCACAGATACGCAGTATTTT. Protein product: CASSPNLGGFFTDTQYF.